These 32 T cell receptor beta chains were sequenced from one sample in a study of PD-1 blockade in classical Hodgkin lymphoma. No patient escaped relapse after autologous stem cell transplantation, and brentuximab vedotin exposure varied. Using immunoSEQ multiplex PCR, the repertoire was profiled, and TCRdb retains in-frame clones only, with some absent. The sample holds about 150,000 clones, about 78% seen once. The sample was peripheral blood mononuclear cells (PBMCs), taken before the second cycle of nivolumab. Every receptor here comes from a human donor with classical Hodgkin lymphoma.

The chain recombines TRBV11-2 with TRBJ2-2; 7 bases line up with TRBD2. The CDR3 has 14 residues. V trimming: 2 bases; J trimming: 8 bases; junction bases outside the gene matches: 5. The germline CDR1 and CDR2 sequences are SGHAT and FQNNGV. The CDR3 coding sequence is TGTGCCAGCAGCTTATTACGGGAGGTTGGGGAGCTGTTTTTT. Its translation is CASSLLREVGELFF.

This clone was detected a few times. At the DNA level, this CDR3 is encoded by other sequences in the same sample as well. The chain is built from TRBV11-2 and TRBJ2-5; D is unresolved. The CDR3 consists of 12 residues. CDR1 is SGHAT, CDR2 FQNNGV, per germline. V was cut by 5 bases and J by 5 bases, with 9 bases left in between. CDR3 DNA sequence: TGTGCCAGCAGCCCAGCCGGGGAGACCCAGTACTTC. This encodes CASSPAGETQYF.

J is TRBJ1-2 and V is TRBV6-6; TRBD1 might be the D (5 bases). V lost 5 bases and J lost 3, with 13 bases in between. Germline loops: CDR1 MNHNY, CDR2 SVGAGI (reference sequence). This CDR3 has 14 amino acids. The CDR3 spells CASSLEGRHYGYTF. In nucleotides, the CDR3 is TGTGCCAGCAGTCTCGAGGGGCGGCACTATGGCTACACCTTC.

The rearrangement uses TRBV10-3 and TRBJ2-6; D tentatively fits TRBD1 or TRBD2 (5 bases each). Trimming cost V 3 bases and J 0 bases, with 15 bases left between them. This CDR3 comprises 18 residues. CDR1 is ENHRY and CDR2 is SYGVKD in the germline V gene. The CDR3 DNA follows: TGTGCCATCAGTGATCCCGGGACGGTTCCCTCTGGGGCCAACGTCCTGACTTTC. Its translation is CAISDPGTVPSGANVLTF.

The CDR3, as DNA: TGTGCCAGCAGCTATGGCTTGCGGGGCGAAAAACTGTTTTTT. This encodes CASSYGLRGEKLFF. The chain carries TRBV9 and TRBJ1-4; the D gene is possibly TRBD1 (5 bases). Per germline, CDR1 SGDLS and CDR2 YYNGEE. The CDR3 totals 14 residues. V was trimmed by 4 bases and J by 8 bases, leaving 15 bases between them. Filled out from reference TRBV9 and TRBJ1-4, the complete variable domain reads DSGVTQTPKHLITATGQRVTLRCSPRSGDLSVYWYQQSLDQGLQFLIQYYNGEERAKGNILERFSAQQFPDLHSELNLSSLELGDSALYFCASSYGLRGEKLFFGSGTQLSVL.

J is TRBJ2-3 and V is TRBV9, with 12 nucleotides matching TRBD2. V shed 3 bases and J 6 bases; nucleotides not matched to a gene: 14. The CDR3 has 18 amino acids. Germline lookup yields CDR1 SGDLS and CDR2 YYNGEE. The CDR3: CASSGTGTSGRVRDTQYF. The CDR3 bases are TGTGCCAGCAGCGGCACCGGGACTAGCGGGCGGGTGAGGGATACGCAGTATTTT.

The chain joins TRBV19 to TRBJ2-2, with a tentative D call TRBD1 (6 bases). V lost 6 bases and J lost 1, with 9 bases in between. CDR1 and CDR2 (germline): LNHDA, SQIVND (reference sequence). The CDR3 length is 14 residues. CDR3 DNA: TGTGCCAGTAGGGGACAAATGAACACCGGGGAGCTGTTTTTT. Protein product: CASRGQMNTGELFF. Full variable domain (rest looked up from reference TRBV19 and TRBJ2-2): DGGITQSPKYLFRKEGQNVTLSCEQNLNHDAMYWYRQDPGQGLRLIYYSQIVNDFQKGDIAEGYSVSREKKESFPLTVTSAQKNPTAFYLCASRGQMNTGELFFGEGSRLTVL.

In DNA form, the CDR3 reads TGTGCCAGCAGGCCCAGCGGAGTCAATGAGCAGTTCTTC. Protein sequence: CASRPSGVNEQFF. The rearrangement links TRBV6-5 to TRBJ2-1; maybe TRBD2 (5 bases). The CDR3 loop spans 13 amino acids. The V end lost 6 bases, the J end lost 6 bases, and 12 bases lay between the germline ends. Germline lookup yields CDR1 MNHEY and CDR2 SVGAGI.

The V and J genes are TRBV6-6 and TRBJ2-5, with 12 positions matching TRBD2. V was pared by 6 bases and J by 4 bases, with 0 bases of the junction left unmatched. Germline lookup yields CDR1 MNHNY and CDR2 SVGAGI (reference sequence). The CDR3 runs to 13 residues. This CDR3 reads CASRGLAGETQYF. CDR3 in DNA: TGTGCCAGCAGGGGACTAGCGGGAGAGACCCAGTACTTC.

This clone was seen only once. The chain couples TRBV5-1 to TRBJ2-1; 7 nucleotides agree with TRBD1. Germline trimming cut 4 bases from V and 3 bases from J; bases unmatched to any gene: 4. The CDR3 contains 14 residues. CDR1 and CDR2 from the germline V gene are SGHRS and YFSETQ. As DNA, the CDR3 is TGCGCCAGCAGCCCACGACAGGGCTACAATGAGCAGTTCTTC. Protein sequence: CASSPRQGYNEQFF.

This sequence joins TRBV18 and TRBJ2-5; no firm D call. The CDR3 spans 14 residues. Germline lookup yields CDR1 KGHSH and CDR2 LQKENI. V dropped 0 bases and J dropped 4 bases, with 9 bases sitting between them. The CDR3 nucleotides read TGTGCCAGCTCACCACCGGGCCATGGAGAGACCCAGTACTTC. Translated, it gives CASSPPGHGETQYF. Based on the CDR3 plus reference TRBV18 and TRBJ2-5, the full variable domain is NAGVMQNPRHLVRRRGQEARLRCSPMKGHSHVYWYRQLPEEGLKFMVYLQKENIIDESGMPKERFSAEFPKEGPSILRIQQVVRGDSAAYFCASSPPGHGETQYFGPGTRLLVL.

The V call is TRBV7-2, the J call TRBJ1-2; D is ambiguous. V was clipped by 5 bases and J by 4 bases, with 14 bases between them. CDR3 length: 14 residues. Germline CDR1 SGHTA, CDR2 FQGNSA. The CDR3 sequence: CASSPPGRSYGYTF. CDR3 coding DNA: TGTGCCAGCAGCCCCCCGGGTCGAAGCTATGGCTACACCTTC.

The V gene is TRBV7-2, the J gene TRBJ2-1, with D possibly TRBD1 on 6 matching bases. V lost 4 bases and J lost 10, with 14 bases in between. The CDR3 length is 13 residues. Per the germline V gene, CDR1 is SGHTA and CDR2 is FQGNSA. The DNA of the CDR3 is TGTGCCAGCAGCTCCCCGTACACAGGGGAGCAGTTCTTC. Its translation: CASSSPYTGEQFF. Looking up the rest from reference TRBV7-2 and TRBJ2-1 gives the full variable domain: GAGVSQSPSNKVTEKGKDVELRCDPISGHTALYWYRQSLGQGLEFLIYFQGNSAPDKSGLPSDRFSAERTGGSVSTLTIQRTQQEDSAVYLCASSSPYTGEQFFGPGTRLTVL.

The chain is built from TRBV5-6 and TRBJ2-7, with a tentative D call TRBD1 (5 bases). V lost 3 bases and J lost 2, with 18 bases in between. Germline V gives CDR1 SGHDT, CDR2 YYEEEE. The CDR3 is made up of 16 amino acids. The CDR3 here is CASSWVGADITYEQYF. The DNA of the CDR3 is TGTGCCAGCAGCTGGGTTGGCGCGGACATAACCTACGAGCAGTACTTC.

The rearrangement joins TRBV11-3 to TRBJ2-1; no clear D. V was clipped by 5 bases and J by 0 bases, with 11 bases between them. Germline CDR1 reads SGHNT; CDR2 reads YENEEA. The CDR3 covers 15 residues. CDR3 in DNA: TGTGCCAGCAGCCCCTCTTCGAGCTCCTACAATGAGCAGTTCTTC. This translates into CASSPSSSSYNEQFF.

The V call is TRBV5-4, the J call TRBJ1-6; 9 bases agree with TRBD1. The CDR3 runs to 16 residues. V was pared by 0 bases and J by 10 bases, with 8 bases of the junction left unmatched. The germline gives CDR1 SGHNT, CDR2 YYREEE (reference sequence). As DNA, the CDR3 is TGTGCCAGCAGCTTGGAGCCGGACAGGGGTAGATCACCCCTCCACTTT. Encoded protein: CASSLEPDRGRSPLHF.

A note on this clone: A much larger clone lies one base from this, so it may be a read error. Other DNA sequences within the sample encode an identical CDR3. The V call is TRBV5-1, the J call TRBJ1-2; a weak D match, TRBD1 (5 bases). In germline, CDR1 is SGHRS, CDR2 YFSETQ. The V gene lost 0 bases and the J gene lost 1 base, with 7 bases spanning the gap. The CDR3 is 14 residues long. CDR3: CASSLVRVNYGYTF. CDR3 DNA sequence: TGCGCCAGCAGCTTGGTCAGGGTTAACTATGGCTACACCTTC.

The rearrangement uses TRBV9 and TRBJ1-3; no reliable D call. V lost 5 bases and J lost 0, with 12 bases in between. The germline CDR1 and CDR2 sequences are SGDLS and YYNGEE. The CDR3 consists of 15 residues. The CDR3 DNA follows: TGTGCCAGCAGTGCGGGATGGAGCTCTGGAAACACCATATATTTT. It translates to CASSAGWSSGNTIYF.

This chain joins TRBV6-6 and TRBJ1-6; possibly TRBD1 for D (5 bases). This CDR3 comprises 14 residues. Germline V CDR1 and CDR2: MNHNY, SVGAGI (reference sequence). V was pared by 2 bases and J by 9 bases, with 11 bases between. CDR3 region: CASSYTQGGSPLHF. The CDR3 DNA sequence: TGTGCCAGCAGTTACACCCAGGGAGGTTCACCCCTCCACTTT.

The CDR3 here is CASSTGNNYGYTF. In DNA, the CDR3 is TGTGCCAGTAGTACGGGGAACAACTATGGCTACACCTTC. V and J are TRBV19 and TRBJ1-2; D is uncertain. V was shortened by 4 bases and J by 2 bases, with 8 bases between the two germline ends. Per the germline V gene, CDR1 is LNHDA and CDR2 is SQIVND (reference sequence). The CDR3 extends over 13 amino acids.

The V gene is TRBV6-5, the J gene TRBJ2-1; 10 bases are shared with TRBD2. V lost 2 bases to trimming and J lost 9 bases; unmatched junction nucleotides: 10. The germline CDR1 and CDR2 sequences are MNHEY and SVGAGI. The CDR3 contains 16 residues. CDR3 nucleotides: TGTGCCAGCAGTTACCTGGCTAGCGGGAGTTTTAGTGAGCAGTTCTTC. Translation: CASSYLASGSFSEQFF.

CDR3: CASHRGTNYGYTF. In DNA, the CDR3 is TGTGCCTCGCACAGGGGGACTAACTATGGCTACACCTTC. The chain links TRBV10-3 to TRBJ1-2, with 8 bases identical to TRBD1. Germline CDR1 reads ENHRY; CDR2 reads SYGVKD. The CDR3 spans 13 residues. Trimming at V came to 11 bases and at J to 0 bases, leaving 5 bases not matched to a gene.

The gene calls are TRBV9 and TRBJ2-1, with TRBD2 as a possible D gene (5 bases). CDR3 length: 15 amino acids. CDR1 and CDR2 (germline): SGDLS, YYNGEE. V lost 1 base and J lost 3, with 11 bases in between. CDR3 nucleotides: TGTGCCAGCAGCGTACAAGGGAGTTTCTACAATGAGCAGTTCTTC. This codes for CASSVQGSFYNEQFF.

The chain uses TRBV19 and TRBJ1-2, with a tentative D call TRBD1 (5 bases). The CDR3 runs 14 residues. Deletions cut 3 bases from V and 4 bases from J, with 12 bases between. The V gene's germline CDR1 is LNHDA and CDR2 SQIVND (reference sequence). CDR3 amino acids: CASSMGQGLYGYTF. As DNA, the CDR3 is TGTGCCAGTAGTATGGGGCAGGGCCTCTATGGCTACACCTTC. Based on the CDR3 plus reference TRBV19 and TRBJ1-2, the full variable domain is DGGITQSPKYLFRKEGQNVTLSCEQNLNHDAMYWYRQDPGQGLRLIYYSQIVNDFQKGDIAEGYSVSREKKESFPLTVTSAQKNPTAFYLCASSMGQGLYGYTFGSGTRLTVV.

In DNA, the CDR3 is TGTGCCAGCAGGGCGGGAGGGTCCTCTAGCACAGATACGCAGTATTTT. Translating gives CASRAGGSSSTDTQYF. The chain employs TRBV7-2 and TRBJ2-3; 9 bases are a match to TRBD2. Losses at the gene ends were 6 bases for V and 0 bases for J; bases not matched to a gene: 7. Per germline, CDR1 SGHTA and CDR2 FQGNSA. The CDR3 totals 16 residues.

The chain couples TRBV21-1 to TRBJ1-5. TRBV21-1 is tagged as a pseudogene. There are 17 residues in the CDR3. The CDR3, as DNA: TGTGCCAGCAGCGGCCGGAGAGGGGTTCATAGCAATCAGCCCCAGCATTTT. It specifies CASSGRRGVHSNQPQHF.

Here the CDR3 reads CASSLAVNQPQHF. CDR3 bases: TGTGCCAGCAGCTTAGCGGTGAATCAGCCCCAGCATTTT. The chain joins TRBV13 to TRBJ1-5; D gene unclear. CDR1 is PRHDT and CDR2 is FYEKMQ in the germline V gene (reference sequence). The CDR3 covers 13 residues. The V end was cut by 1 base, the J end by 4 bases, with 5 bases between.

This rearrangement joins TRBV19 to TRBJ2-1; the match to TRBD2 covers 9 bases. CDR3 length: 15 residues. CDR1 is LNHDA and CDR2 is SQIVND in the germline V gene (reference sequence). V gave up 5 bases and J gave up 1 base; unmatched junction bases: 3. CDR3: CASSPSGTSYNEQFF. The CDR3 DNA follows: TGTGCCAGTAGTCCTAGCGGGACGTCCTACAATGAGCAGTTCTTC.

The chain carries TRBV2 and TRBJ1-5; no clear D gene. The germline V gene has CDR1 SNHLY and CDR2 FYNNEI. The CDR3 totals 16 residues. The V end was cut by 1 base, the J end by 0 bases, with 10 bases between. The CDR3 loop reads CASSEGGGYSNQPQHF. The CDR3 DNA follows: TGTGCCAGCAGTGAAGGTGGAGGTTATAGCAATCAGCCCCAGCATTTT.

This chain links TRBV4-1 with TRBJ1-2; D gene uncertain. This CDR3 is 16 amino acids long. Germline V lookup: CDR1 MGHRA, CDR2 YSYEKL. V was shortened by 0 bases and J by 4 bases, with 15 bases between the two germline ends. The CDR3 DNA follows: TGCGCCAGCAGCCAAGATCGAACGGACGGATTCTATGGCTACACCTTC. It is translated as CASSQDRTDGFYGYTF.

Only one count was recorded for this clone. Here the CDR3 DNA reads TGTGCCAGCAGCAGAAGTAGGTCTGGAAACACCATATATTTT. Translated, it gives CASSRSRSGNTIYF. The rearrangement joins TRBV6-6 to TRBJ1-3; D remains ambiguous. V was pared by 6 bases and J by 1 base, with 10 bases between. The germline CDR1 and CDR2 sequences are MNHNY and SVGAGI (reference sequence). The CDR3 consists of 14 residues.

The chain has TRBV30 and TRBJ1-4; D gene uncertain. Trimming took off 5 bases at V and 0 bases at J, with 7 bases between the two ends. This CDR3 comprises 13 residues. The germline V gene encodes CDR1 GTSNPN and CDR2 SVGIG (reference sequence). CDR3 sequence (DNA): TGTGCCTGGGACCGGGCAACTAATGAAAAACTGTTTTTT. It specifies CAWDRATNEKLFF.